Listed below are T cell receptor beta chains from one sample, sequenced in a study of blood T cell repertoires in COVID-19. Produced via immunoSEQ multiplex PCR; TCRdb's table is partial and in-frame only. The sample has about 360,000 clones, 65% to 90% seen once. Sequenced input: peripheral blood. These receptors were obtained from a woman aged 60-70 years with COVID-19, enrolled during active disease. The CDR3 runs from the conserved cysteine through the conserved F or W. The D gene is left open where the match is weak. Only part of the rows carry a size: once, few, many, or a class if the clone is expanded.

v_gene	j_gene	d_gene	abundance	CDR3nt	CDR3aa
TRBV12-5	TRBJ2-7	-	-	TGTGCTAGTGGTTTCAGTTTGCGGCCACACAATCCCTACGAGCAGTACTTC	CASGFSLRPHNPYEQYF
TRBV7-2	TRBJ2-1	TRBD1	few	TGTGCCAGCAGCCACCGGACAGGGGTGACCTACAATGAGCAGTTCTTC	CASSHRTGVTYNEQFF
TRBV19	TRBJ1-5	-	-	TGTGCCACTCGGACAGACCATAGCAATCAGCCCCAGCATTTT	CATRTDHSNQPQHF
TRBV5-5	TRBJ1-2	TRBD1	-	TGTGCCAGCACGATTACAGGGGCTAACTATGGCTACACCTTC	CASTITGANYGYTF
TRBV5-4	TRBJ2-5	TRBD2	-	TGTGCCAGCAGCTTACAACTAGCGGGGCAAGAGACCCAGTACTTC	CASSLQLAGQETQYF
TRBV5-4	TRBJ1-3	TRBD1	-	TGTGCCAGCAGCACGCGACAGGGTGCAACTGGAAACACCATATATTTT	CASSTRQGATGNTIYF
TRBV30	TRBJ1-1	-	-	TGTGCCTCCCAGTGGGTTAGGCGGAAAGGCACTGAAGCTTTCTTT	CASQWVRRKGTEAFF
TRBV7-2	TRBJ1-1	-	-	TGTGCCAGCAGGATTCGAGGGGGCACTGAAGCTTTCTTT	CASRIRGGTEAFF
TRBV28	TRBJ1-6	-	-	TGTGCCACCAGGACAAATTCACCCCTCCACTTT	CATRTNSPLHF
TRBV21-1	TRBJ1-3	-	once	TGTGCCAGCAGCAAACGCGTGACTTCTGGAAACACCATATATTTT	CASSKRVTSGNTIYF
TRBV18	TRBJ1-1	TRBD1	few	TGTGCCAGCTCACCCACAGGGGTGAACACTGAAGCTTTCTTT	CASSPTGVNTEAFF
TRBV7-3	TRBJ2-3	-	-	TGTGCCAGCAGCCAAAACGGGGGAGGCACAGATACGCAGTATTTT	CASSQNGGGTDTQYF
TRBV29-1	TRBJ2-2	TRBD2	-	TGCAGCGCCCGTTTTAGCGGGCTCGGGGAGCTGTTTTTT	CSARFSGLGELFF
TRBV6-2/TRBV6-3	TRBJ2-1	TRBD2	-	TGTGCCAGCAGCTCGCGGGGGTCGCTCTCCCTAGGCTCCTACAATGAGCAGTTCTTC	CASSSRGSLSLGSYNEQFF
TRBV5-1	TRBJ1-3	TRBD1	-	TGCGCCAGCAGCGTACAGGGGGGGATTGGAAACACCATATATTTT	CASSVQGGIGNTIYF
TRBV5-8	TRBJ1-2	TRBD1	-	TGTGCCAGCAGTTCAACCGGGACAGGGGGTGGCTACACCTTC	CASSSTGTGGGYTF
TRBV3-1/TRBV3-2	TRBJ2-5	TRBD2	-	TGTGCCAGCAGCCTTTTAGCGGGGCGGGGGTCCCAGTACTTC	CASSLLAGRGSQYF
TRBV30	TRBJ1-5	-	-	TGTGCCTGGAACCAACAGGGATATAGCAATCAGCCCCAGCATTTT	CAWNQQGYSNQPQHF
TRBV15	TRBJ2-5	TRBD1	-	TGTGCCACCAGCGGTTGGACAGGGGTTAGAGAGACCCAGTACTTC	CATSGWTGVRETQYF
TRBV7-9	TRBJ1-2	TRBD1	-	TGTGCCAGCAGCGCTCTCCGGACAGGGGGCCAGTATGGCTACACCTTC	CASSALRTGGQYGYTF
TRBV28	TRBJ1-2	-	-	TGTGCCAGCAGAAGTTCGACGCAGGGGATGCGTGGCTACACCTTC	CASRSSTQGMRGYTF
TRBV19	TRBJ1-1	-	few	TGTGCCAGTAAAGAGGGAGGGGGGTGGAACACTGAAGCTTTCTTT	CASKEGGGWNTEAFF
TRBV12-3/TRBV12-4	TRBJ1-6	-	few	TGTGCCAGCAGAATGGCCCTACGGGCCCTCCACTTT	CASRMALRALHF
TRBV4-2	TRBJ2-2	TRBD2	-	TGTGCCAGCAGCCAAGCTTTCGGGACTAGCTACACCGGGGAGCTGTTTTTT	CASSQAFGTSYTGELFF
TRBV30	TRBJ2-7	TRBD1	-	TGTGCCTGGAGTGCCGGGACAGTGCGCTACGAGCAGTACTTC	CAWSAGTVRYEQYF
TRBV7-9	TRBJ2-1	TRBD2	-	TGTGCCAGCAGCTTACTGGCGGGGGGGCGTAGTGAGCAGTTCTTC	CASSLLAGGRSEQFF
TRBV10-1	TRBJ1-1	-	-	TGCGCCAGCAGTGAGTCGACTCGCCCCCAGGGGACTGAAGCTTTCTTT	CASSESTRPQGTEAFF
TRBV5-1	TRBJ2-7	-	once	TGCGCCAGCAGCTTGGACAGGACGGTGGGCTCCTACGAGCAGTACTTC	CASSLDRTVGSYEQYF
TRBV6-5	TRBJ2-1	-	-	TGTGCCAGCAGTTACTCCAACCCCATAGCGCAGTTCTTC	CASSYSNPIAQFF
TRBV27	TRBJ1-2	-	-	TGTGCCAGCAGCCGACAGGCAGGCGAATGGGGTGGCTACACCTTC	CASSRQAGEWGGYTF
TRBV11-1	TRBJ2-7	-	-	TGTGCCAGCAGCCTAGGACAGTTCTCCTACGAGCAGTACTTC	CASSLGQFSYEQYF
TRBV29-1	TRBJ1-5	TRBD1	-	TGCAGCGTTGGAGAACAGGGGAAGCCCCAGCATTTT	CSVGEQGKPQHF
TRBV2	TRBJ1-5	-	-	TGTGCCAGCAGAGGAGACAGTAGCAATCAGCCCCAGCATTTT	CASRGDSSNQPQHF
TRBV4-1	TRBJ1-4	-	-	TGCGCCAGCAGCCTCGCCCACAGGGCGACTAATGAAAAACTGTTTTTT	CASSLAHRATNEKLFF
TRBV2	TRBJ1-1	-	-	TGTGCCAGTATGGACGGGGTCGGGGCTTTCTTT	CASMDGVGAFF
TRBV3-1/TRBV3-2	TRBJ2-1	TRBD2	-	TGTGCCAGCAGCCAACAGCGGGGGGGCTCCTACAATGAGCAGTTCTTC	CASSQQRGGSYNEQFF
TRBV29-1	TRBJ2-7	-	-	TGCAGCGTCCTCAGGGGCATTACCTACGAGCAGTACTTC	CSVLRGITYEQYF
TRBV4-3	TRBJ1-1	TRBD1	-	TGCGCCAGCAGCCAAGGTGTAGGGGGCGCGGGGTTGAACACTGAAGCTTTCTTT	CASSQGVGGAGLNTEAFF
TRBV7-9	TRBJ1-1	-	once	TGTGCCAGCAGCCCCAGTGGCCCTTACAGGACTGAAGCTTTCTTT	CASSPSGPYRTEAFF
TRBV6-5	TRBJ2-3	-	-	TGTGCCAGCAGTCATACTAGCACAGATACGCAGTATTTT	CASSHTSTDTQYF
TRBV10-3	TRBJ1-2	TRBD1	-	TGTGCCATCAGCCAACAGGGGGCTAGCTATGGCTACACCTTC	CAISQQGASYGYTF
TRBV7-9	TRBJ2-7	-	-	TGTGCCAGCAGCTTATCACAGGTTGTTGGCGAGCAGTACTTC	CASSLSQVVGEQYF
TRBV5-8	TRBJ1-5	-	-	TGTGCCAGCAGCTTGGGGGAACCCTCGGGGGCCCAGCATTTT	CASSLGEPSGAQHF
TRBV19	TRBJ1-2	TRBD1	-	TGTGCCAGTAGATTGGAGACAGGGGTTAACTATGGCTACACCTTC	CASRLETGVNYGYTF
TRBV7-3	TRBJ1-2	TRBD1	-	TGTGCCAGCAGCCCCGACCCGGACAGGACGGGCTATGGCTACACCTTC	CASSPDPDRTGYGYTF
TRBV9	TRBJ1-1	-	once	TGTGCCAGCAGCCCGGACAATCTCAACACTGAAGCTTTCTTT	CASSPDNLNTEAFF
TRBV11-2	TRBJ1-1	TRBD1	-	TGTGCCAGCAGCCAACCCGGGACAGGGGGGACTGAAGCTTTCTTT	CASSQPGTGGTEAFF
TRBV4-2	TRBJ1-2	-	-	TGTGCCAGCAGCCAACCTCCGGGCAGGGACTACTATGGCTACACCTTC	CASSQPPGRDYYGYTF
TRBV4-3	TRBJ1-1	-	-	TGCGCCAGCAGCCAAGAAAAGCCCCCGAAAACTGAAGCTTTCTTT	CASSQEKPPKTEAFF
TRBV5-5	TRBJ1-2	-	-	TGTGCCAGCAGCGTACTATCGGCGGGAAGATGGGGGGGCTACACCTTC	CASSVLSAGRWGGYTF
TRBV6-2/TRBV6-3	TRBJ1-1	-	-	TGTGCCAGCAGTTGGGCCTACGTCGGCACTGAAGCTTTCTTT	CASSWAYVGTEAFF
TRBV7-5	TRBJ2-7	-	-	TGTGTCAGAAGCTTGTGGACAGGGTTAACCTACGAGCAGTACTTC	CVRSLWTGLTYEQYF
TRBV5-1	TRBJ2-5	TRBD1	-	TGCGCCAGCAGCCCGGGACAGCTCCTACAAGAGACCCAGTACTTC	CASSPGQLLQETQYF
TRBV10-1	TRBJ1-5	-	-	TGCGCCAGCAGCCCTACGGGTCAGCCCCAGCATTTT	CASSPTGQPQHF
TRBV9	TRBJ1-1	-	-	TGTGCCAGCAGTCTAACGGGGGGAAGGACTGAAGCTTTCTTT	CASSLTGGRTEAFF
TRBV7-9	TRBJ2-7	TRBD1	few	TGTGCCAGCGGGACAGGATCCTACGAGCAGTACTTC	CASGTGSYEQYF